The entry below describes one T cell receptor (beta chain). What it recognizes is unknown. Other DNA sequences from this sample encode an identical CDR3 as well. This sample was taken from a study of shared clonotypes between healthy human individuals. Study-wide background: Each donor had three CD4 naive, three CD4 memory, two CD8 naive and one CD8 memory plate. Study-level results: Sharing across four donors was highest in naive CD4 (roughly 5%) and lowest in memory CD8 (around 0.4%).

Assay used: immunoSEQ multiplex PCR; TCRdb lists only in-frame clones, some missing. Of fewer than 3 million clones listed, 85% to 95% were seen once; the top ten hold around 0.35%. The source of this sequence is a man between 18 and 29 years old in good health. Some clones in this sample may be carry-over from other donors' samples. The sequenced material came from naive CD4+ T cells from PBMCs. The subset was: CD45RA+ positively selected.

The chain's CDR3 is CAWSPGQGSYNEQFF. CDR3 nucleotides: TGTGCCTGGAGTCCCGGACAGGGATCCTACAATGAGCAGTTCTTC. This rearrangement joins TRBV30 to TRBJ2-1; 8 nucleotides align to TRBD1. The CDR3 spans 15 residues. Germline V lookup: CDR1 GTSNPN, CDR2 SVGIG (reference sequence). V trimming: 2 bases; J trimming: 1 base; junction bases outside the gene matches: 4.